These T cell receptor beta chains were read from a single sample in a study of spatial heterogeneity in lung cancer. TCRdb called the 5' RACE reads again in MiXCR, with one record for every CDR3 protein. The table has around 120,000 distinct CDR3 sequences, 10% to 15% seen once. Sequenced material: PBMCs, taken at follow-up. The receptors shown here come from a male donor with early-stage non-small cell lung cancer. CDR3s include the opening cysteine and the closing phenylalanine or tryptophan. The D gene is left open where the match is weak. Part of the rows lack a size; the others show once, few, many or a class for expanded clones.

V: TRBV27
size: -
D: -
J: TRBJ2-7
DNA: TGTGCCAGCAGCCCTACTCGACAGCACGAGCAGTACTTC
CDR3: CASSPTRQHEQYF

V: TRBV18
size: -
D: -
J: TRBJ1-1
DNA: TGTGCCAGCTCACAAGACATGAACACTGAAGCTTTCTTT
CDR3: CASSQDMNTEAFF

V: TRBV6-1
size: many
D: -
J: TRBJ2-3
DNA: TGTGCCAGCAGCGGGGGTACAGATACGCAGTATTTT
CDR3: CASSGGTDTQYF

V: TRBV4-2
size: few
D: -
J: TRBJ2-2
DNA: TGTGCCAGCAGCCAAGAATCCGCTGGAGCCGGGGAGCTGTTTTTT
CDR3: CASSQESAGAGELFF

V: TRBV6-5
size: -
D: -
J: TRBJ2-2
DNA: TGTGCCAGCAGTTACGGCAGGCTGAACACCGGGGAGCTGTTTTTT
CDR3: CASSYGRLNTGELFF

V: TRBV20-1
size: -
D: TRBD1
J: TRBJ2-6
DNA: TGCAGTGCTATCGGGGACAGGGTCGCAGGGGCCAACGTCCTGACTTTC
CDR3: CSAIGDRVAGANVLTF

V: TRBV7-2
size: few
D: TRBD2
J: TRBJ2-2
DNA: TGTGCCAGCAGCTTAGCAATTAGCGGGGGTATTCCCGGGGAGCTGTTTTTT
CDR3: CASSLAISGGIPGELFF

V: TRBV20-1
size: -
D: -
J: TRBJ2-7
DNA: TGCAGTGCTAGAGATTTTAGGGAAGGGTACGAGCAGTACTTC
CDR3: CSARDFREGYEQYF

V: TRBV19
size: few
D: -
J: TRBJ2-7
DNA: TGTGCCAGTAGGTCCGCGACACACGAGCAGTACTTC
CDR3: CASRSATHEQYF

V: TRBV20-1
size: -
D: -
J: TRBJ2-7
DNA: TGCAGTGCTTACCTCGACTGGCAGGGCTACGAGCAGTACTTC
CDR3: CSAYLDWQGYEQYF

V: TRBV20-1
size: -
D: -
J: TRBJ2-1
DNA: TGCAGTGCTTTCAGGGGTTCCGTCTCGAATGAGCAGTTCTTC
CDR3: CSAFRGSVSNEQFF

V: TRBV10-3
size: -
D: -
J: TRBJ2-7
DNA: TGTGCCATCAGTGGGGGGACTGGCTACGAGCAGTACTTC
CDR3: CAISGGTGYEQYF

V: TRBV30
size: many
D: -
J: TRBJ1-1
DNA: TGTGCCTGGAGTACAGGGAGGGACACTGAAGCTTTCTTT
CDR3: CAWSTGRDTEAFF

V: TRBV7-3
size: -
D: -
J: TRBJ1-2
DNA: TGTGCCAGCAGCTTATCCCCAGGGGATACAGGCTACACCTTC
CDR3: CASSLSPGDTGYTF

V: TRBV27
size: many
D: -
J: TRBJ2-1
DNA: TGTGCCAGCAGTAGACCCCAAGGGAATCGTTACAATGAGCAGTTCTTC
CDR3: CASSRPQGNRYNEQFF

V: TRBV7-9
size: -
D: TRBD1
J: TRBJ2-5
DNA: TGTGCCAGCAGCCGGGGACAGTTAGAGACCCAGTACTTC
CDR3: CASSRGQLETQYF

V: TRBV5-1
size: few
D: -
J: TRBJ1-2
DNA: TGCGCCAGCAGCTTGTTGGCAGGAAGTGGCTACACCTTC
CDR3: CASSLLAGSGYTF

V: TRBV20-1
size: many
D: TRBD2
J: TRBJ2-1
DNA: TGCAGTGCTTCCCTCACTAGCGGGGGCCTGAATGAGCAGTTCTTC
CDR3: CSASLTSGGLNEQFF

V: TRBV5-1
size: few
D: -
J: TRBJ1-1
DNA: TGCGCCAGCAGCTCCCCGGGACTCCCGAACACTGAAGCTTTCTTT
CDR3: CASSSPGLPNTEAFF

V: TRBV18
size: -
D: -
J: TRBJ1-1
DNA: TGTGCCAGCTCACCCTCAGGGAGGACTGAAGCTTTCTTT
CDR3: CASSPSGRTEAFF

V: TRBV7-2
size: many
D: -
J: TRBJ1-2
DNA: TGTGCCAGCAGCTCCTCCTCTGGAGGGAATGGCTACACCTTC
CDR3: CASSSSSGGNGYTF

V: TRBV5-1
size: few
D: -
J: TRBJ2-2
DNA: TGCGCCAGCAGCTTGGAGTTCACCGGGGAGCTGTTTTTT
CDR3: CASSLEFTGELFF

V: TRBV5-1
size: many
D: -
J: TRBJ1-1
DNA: TGCGCCAGCAGCGACATCGGCACAGGACTAAACACTGAAGCTTTCTTT
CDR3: CASSDIGTGLNTEAFF

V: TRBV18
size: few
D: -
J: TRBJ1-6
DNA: TGTGCCAGCGCCTACAGGGTGGTGAATTCACCCCTCCACTTT
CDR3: CASAYRVVNSPLHF

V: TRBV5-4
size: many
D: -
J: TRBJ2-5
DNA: TGTGCCAGCAGCTTGGACTTTCAAGAGACCCAGTACTTC
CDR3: CASSLDFQETQYF

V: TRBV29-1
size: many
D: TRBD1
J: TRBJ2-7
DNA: TGCAGCGTCCCGGGACAGGTCTTCCACGAGCAGTACTTC
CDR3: CSVPGQVFHEQYF

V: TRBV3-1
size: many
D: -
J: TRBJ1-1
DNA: TGTGCCAGCAGCCAAGCAGGAGAAAATGAAGCTTTCTTT
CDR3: CASSQAGENEAFF

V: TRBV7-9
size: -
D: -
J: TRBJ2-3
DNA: TGTGCCAGCAGCCGACTTAGCACAGATACGCAGTATTTT
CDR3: CASSRLSTDTQYF

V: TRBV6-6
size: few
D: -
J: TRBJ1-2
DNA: TGTGCCAGCAGCCTGGAGAGGGGCTACACCTTC
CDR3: CASSLERGYTF

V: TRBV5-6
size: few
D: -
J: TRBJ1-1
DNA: TGTGCCAGCAGTACCTCGGAAGTGGCTTTCTTT
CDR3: CASSTSEVAFF

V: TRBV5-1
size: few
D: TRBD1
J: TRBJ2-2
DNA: TGCGCCAGCACGACACCCGGACAGGGGAACACCGGGGAGCTGTTTTTT
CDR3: CASTTPGQGNTGELFF

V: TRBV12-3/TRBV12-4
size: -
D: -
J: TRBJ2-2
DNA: TGTGCCAGCAGTTTTGACCGTAGTATCGGCCGTATCCAGACCGGGGAGCTGTTTTTT
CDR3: CASSFDRSIGRIQTGELFF

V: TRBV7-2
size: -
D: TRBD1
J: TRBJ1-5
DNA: TGTGCCAGCAGCGGACGACAGGGGTACAATCAGCCCCAGCATTTT
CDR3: CASSGRQGYNQPQHF

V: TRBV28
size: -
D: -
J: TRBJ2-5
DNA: TGTGCCAGCACCACGGACGGGATTTTTGGGACCCAGTACTTC
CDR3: CASTTDGIFGTQYF

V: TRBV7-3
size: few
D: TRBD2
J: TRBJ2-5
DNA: TGTGCCAGCAGCTTAGGACTAGCGGGGGCAGAGACCCAGTACTTC
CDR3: CASSLGLAGAETQYF

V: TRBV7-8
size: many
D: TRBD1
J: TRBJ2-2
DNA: TGTGCCAGCAGCTTGCGGACAGGGAAACTCGCCTACACCGGGGAGCTGTTTTTT
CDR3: CASSLRTGKLAYTGELFF

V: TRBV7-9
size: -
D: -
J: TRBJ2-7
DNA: TGTGCCAGCAGCTTAGAATCAGGGCCCTCCTACGAGCAGTACTTC
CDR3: CASSLESGPSYEQYF

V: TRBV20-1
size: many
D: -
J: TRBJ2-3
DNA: TGCAGTGCCCTTAGCGTCCGAAGCACAGATACGCAGTATTTT
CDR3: CSALSVRSTDTQYF

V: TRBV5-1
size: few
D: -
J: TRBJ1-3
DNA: TGCGCCAGCAGCTTGGACGGAGTCGGAAACACCATATATTTT
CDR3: CASSLDGVGNTIYF

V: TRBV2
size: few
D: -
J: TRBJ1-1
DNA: TGTGCCAGCCTGCTACCTGGCTTGAACACTGAAGCTTTCTTT
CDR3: CASLLPGLNTEAFF

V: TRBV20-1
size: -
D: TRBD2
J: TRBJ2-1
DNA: TGCAGTGCTAGAATAACGACTAGCGGTGCCAATGAGCAGTTCTTC
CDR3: CSARITTSGANEQFF

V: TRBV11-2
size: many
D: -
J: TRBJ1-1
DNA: TGTGCCAGCAGCAACAGCCGCGGCCCGAACACTGAAGCTTTCTTT
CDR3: CASSNSRGPNTEAFF

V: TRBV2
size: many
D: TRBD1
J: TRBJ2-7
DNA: TGTGCCAGCAGTCCAAGACAGGGAGCCCACGAGCAGTACTTC
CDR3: CASSPRQGAHEQYF

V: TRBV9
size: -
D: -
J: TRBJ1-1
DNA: TGTGCCAACAGCGTATCCGAAGGCACTGAAGCTTTCTTT
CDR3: CANSVSEGTEAFF

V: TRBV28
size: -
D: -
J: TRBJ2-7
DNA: TGTGCCAGCAGTCAGACTCCTTCCTACGAGCAGTACTTC
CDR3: CASSQTPSYEQYF

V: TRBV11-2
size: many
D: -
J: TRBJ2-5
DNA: TGTGCCAGCGGCAGCCTCCGAGAGACCCAGTACTTC
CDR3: CASGSLRETQYF

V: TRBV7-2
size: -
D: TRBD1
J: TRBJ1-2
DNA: TGTGCCAGCAGCGCTGAGGACAGGGGGATCTATGGCTACACCTTC
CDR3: CASSAEDRGIYGYTF

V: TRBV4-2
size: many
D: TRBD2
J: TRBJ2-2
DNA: TGTGCCAGCAGCCAAGATCTAGCGGGGGGTTACGGGGAGCTGTTTTTT
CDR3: CASSQDLAGGYGELFF

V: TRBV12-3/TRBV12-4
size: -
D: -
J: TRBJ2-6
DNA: TGTGCCAGCAGTTCCGGGACCTTCTCTGGGGCCAACGTCCTGACTTTC
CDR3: CASSSGTFSGANVLTF

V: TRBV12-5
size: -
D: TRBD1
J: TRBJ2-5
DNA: TGTGCTAGTGGCCCCGGGACAGGGGTTGAAGAGACCCAGTACTTC
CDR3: CASGPGTGVEETQYF

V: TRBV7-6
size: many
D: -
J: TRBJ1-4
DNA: TGTGCCAGCAGCTTGGGGGGATTTCATGAAAAACTGTTTTTT
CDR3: CASSLGGFHEKLFF

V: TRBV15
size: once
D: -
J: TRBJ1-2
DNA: TGTGCCACCAGCAGAGATGGCCTTAACTATGGCTACACCTTC
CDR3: CATSRDGLNYGYTF

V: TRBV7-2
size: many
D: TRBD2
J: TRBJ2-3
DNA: TGTGCCAGCAGCTTGGGACTAGCGTACGATACGCAGTATTTT
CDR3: CASSLGLAYDTQYF

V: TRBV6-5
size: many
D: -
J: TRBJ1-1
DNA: TGTGCCAGCAGTTACTCGAGGCAAGCTTTCTTT
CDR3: CASSYSRQAFF